This entry features one TCR beta chain sequence. This sample was included in a study of cytomegalovirus exposure and HLA in healthy donors. Germline CDR1 reads SGHTA; CDR2 reads FQGNSA. V trimming: 6 bases; J trimming: 9 bases; junction bases outside the gene matches: 13. This CDR3 has 16 residues. The PCR contained 60 Vbeta and 13 Jbeta primers. Sequencing used immunoSEQ multiplex PCR; TCRdb keeps in-frame clones, though not all of them. Of roughly 180,000 clones detected, 70% to 80% appear once; the ten largest clones hold over 1.5%. This TCR came from a girl between 5 and 17 years old in good health and CMV-seropositive. Specimen: PBMCs. The chain recombines TRBV7-2 with TRBJ1-6; 8 nucleotides align to TRBD1. The CDR3 loop is CASSTKSGTGASPLHF. CDR3 DNA sequence: TGTGCCAGCAGTACTAAATCCGGGACAGGTGCTTCACCCCTCCACTTT.